The 22 T cell receptor beta chains below were found in one sample sequenced in a study of cytomegalovirus exposure and HLA in healthy donors. PCR employed 60 Vbeta and 13 Jbeta primers. Libraries were prepared by immunoSEQ multiplex PCR; TCRdb keeps only in-frame clonotypes and omits some of them. The data hold approximately 110,000 clones, with 76% observed a single time. Sequenced input: PBMCs. Receptors originate from a man aged 50 to 60 in good health and CMV-seronegative.

This clone came up once. The chain combines TRBV5-5 with TRBJ1-2; 9 bases are a match to TRBD1. The germline V gene encodes CDR1 SGHKS and CDR2 YYEKEE (reference sequence). The CDR3 runs 14 residues. Trimming at V came to 4 bases and at J to 5 bases, leaving 6 bases not matched to a gene. CDR3 in amino acids: CASSADRGQYGYTF. CDR3 DNA: TGTGCCAGCAGCGCGGACAGGGGACAATATGGCTACACCTTC.

The gene calls are TRBV13 and TRBJ1-1; no firm D call. The CDR3 runs 13 residues. From germline, CDR1 is PRHDT and CDR2 FYEKMQ (reference sequence). V was cut by 7 bases and J by 4 bases, with 13 bases left in between. The CDR3 DNA reads as TGTGCCAGCACTGGTTTTATGAGCACTGAAGCTTTCTTT. It codes for CASTGFMSTEAFF.

The chain combines TRBV19 with TRBJ1-6; TRBD1 matches 9 bases. J was trimmed by 8 bases and V by 4 bases; bases with no gene match: 6. This CDR3 has 15 amino acids. Germline V lookup: CDR1 LNHDA, CDR2 SQIVND (reference sequence). The CDR3 region is CASSTTDRGYSPLHF. In DNA form, the CDR3 reads TGTGCCAGTAGTACCACCGACAGGGGGTATTCACCCCTCCACTTT.

The table lists this clone with a few counts. In the same sample, other DNA sequences code for this CDR3. The chain links TRBV5-5 to TRBJ1-1, with D tentatively TRBD1 (5 bases). The germline V gene encodes CDR1 SGHKS and CDR2 YYEKEE (reference sequence). This CDR3 has 13 residues. Between the trimmed V and J ends, which lost 1 base and 1 base, there was a span of 5 bases. This CDR3 reads CASSLQGNTEAFF. CDR3 DNA: TGTGCCAGCAGCTTGCAGGGGAACACTGAAGCTTTCTTT.

The sample holds a few counts of this clone. The chain uses TRBV29-1 and TRBJ1-3; TRBD1 agrees at 8 bases. The CDR3 contains 14 residues. Germline loops: CDR1 SQVTM, CDR2 ANQGSEA. V shed 0 bases and J 8 bases; nucleotides not matched to a gene: 6. The CDR3 is CSVEDPDRVDTIYF. Written as DNA, the CDR3 is TGCAGCGTTGAAGACCCGGACAGGGTAGACACCATATATTTT.

The chain has TRBV13 and TRBJ2-2; 9 bases line up with TRBD2. V shed 0 bases, J shed 6 bases, and the junction held 8 bases outside the gene matches. Germline V lookup: CDR1 PRHDT, CDR2 FYEKMQ (reference sequence). This CDR3 region has 17 residues. In DNA form, the CDR3 reads TGTGCCAGCAGCTTAGGCTATCAGCGGGGGGTCCCCGGGGAGCTGTTTTTT. Translating gives CASSLGYQRGVPGELFF.

This sequence joins TRBV6-1 and TRBJ1-3; D perhaps matches TRBD1 (5 bases). With 4 bases removed from V and 0 bases from J, the gap between germline ends came to 13 bases. CDR3 size: 16 residues. Germline V gene lookup returns CDR1 MNHNS and CDR2 SASEGT. The CDR3 DNA follows: TGTGCCAGCAGTGGGGGGACTTCCTTCTCTGGAAACACCATATATTTT. Translation: CASSGGTSFSGNTIYF.

This sequence joins TRBV7-9 and TRBJ2-5; 8 bases fit TRBD1. The J call is uncertain, as TRBJ2-7 better fits the DNA end. There are 14 residues in the CDR3. The V gene's germline CDR1 is SEHNR and CDR2 FQNEAQ (reference sequence). The CDR3: CASSTQTGVYEQYF. The DNA for the CDR3 is TGTGCCAGCAGCACCCAGACAGGGGTATACGAGCAGTACTTC.

CDR3 DNA: TGCAGCGTCGGACAGCGGAACACTGAAGCTTTCTTT. Translation gives CSVGQRNTEAFF. The chain employs TRBV29-1 and TRBJ1-1, with D perhaps TRBD1 (6 bases). Germline CDR1 is SQVTM and CDR2 is ANQGSEA. The CDR3 length is 12 residues. V was trimmed by 6 bases and J by 1 base, leaving 9 bases between them.

With respect to this clone: Relative to the germline gene, one junction end is altered; a read error may explain this. This chain joins TRBV7-9 and TRBJ1-2; D gene unclear. CDR3 length equals 12 residues. CDR1 is SEHNR, CDR2 FQNEAQ, per germline (reference sequence). CDR3 bases: TGTTCCAGCAGCTTCAGGTCTAGCGGCTACACCTTC. Its translation is CSSSFRSSGYTF.

The chain employs TRBV7-6 and TRBJ2-2; D may be TRBD1 (6 bases). Germline V gene sequence: CDR1 SGHVS, CDR2 FNYEAQ. CDR3 size: 13 residues. The germline V and J ends were trimmed by 6 bases and 5 bases, with 10 bases remaining between them. The CDR3 DNA sequence: TGTGCCAGCAGTCAAAGGGGGACCGGGGAGCTGTTTTTT. Translating it yields CASSQRGTGELFF.

This chain uses TRBV7-2 with TRBJ2-2, with D possibly being TRBD2 (6 bases). Germline CDR1 and CDR2: SGHTA and FQGNSA. This CDR3 region has 13 residues. V lost 4 bases and J 6 bases, leaving 9 bases between the germline ends. The CDR3 sequence: CASSSGGSGELFF. The CDR3 DNA follows: TGTGCCAGCAGCTCTGGGGGGTCCGGGGAGCTGTTTTTT.

The genes are TRBV28 and TRBJ1-2; no definite D call. Germline CDR1 MDHEN, CDR2 SYDVKM. The CDR3 sequence is 15 residues long. The V and J ends lost 1 base and 0 bases respectively, with 9 bases between them. The DNA of the CDR3 is TGTGCCAGCAGTTTATATCGGGGTTCTAACTATGGCTACACCTTC. Protein: CASSLYRGSNYGYTF.

Comments on this clone: The sample carries other DNA sequences with the same CDR3. CDR3 residues: CASSIGRGDGYTF. The CDR3 bases are TGTGCCAGTAGTATCGGCAGGGGGGATGGCTACACCTTC. The V gene is TRBV19, the J gene TRBJ1-2; 7 bases map to TRBD1. CDR3 length equals 13 residues. In germline, CDR1 is LNHDA, CDR2 SQIVND (reference sequence). V trimming: 3 bases; J trimming: 6 bases; junction bases outside the gene matches: 4.

The chain uses TRBV12-1 and TRBJ1-5. TRBV12-1 is reported as a pseudogene. This CDR3 is 15 amino acids long. This CDR3 is CASSFELDSNQPQHF. As DNA, the CDR3 is TGTGCCAGCAGCTTTGAATTAGATAGCAATCAGCCCCAGCATTTT.

This clone has more than one count but fewer than ten. This chain uses TRBV11-1 with TRBJ1-6, with 7 bases fitting TRBD1. Germline CDR1 SGHAT, CDR2 FQDESV (reference sequence). V trimming: 5 bases; J trimming: 4 bases; junction bases outside the gene matches: 5. The CDR3 length is 15 residues. The DNA for the CDR3 is TGTGCCAGCAGCCAACAGGGGTTTTATAATTCACCCCTCCACTTT. Translated: CASSQQGFYNSPLHF.

The J gene is TRBJ1-6, the V gene TRBV7-9; 7 bases map to TRBD1. V was pared by 5 bases and J by 8 bases, with 9 bases of the junction left unmatched. The CDR3 covers 15 residues. CDR1 is SEHNR, CDR2 FQNEAQ, per germline (reference sequence). The CDR3 spells CASSPGGTEDSPLHF. The CDR3 region has the DNA TGTGCCAGCAGCCCAGGGGGGACAGAGGATTCACCCCTCCACTTT.

The CDR3 protein is CASSLEQLEETQYF. The CDR3 coding sequence is TGTGCCAGCAGCTTAGAACAGCTCGAAGAGACCCAGTACTTC. The chain carries TRBV5-6 and TRBJ2-5, with D unclear. This CDR3 is built from 14 residues. The germline V gene encodes CDR1 SGHDT and CDR2 YYEEEE. The V gene lost 2 bases and the J gene lost 3 bases, with 11 bases spanning the gap.

This clone was detected only a few times. The rearrangement links TRBV6-5 to TRBJ2-1; TRBD1 matches 7 bases. V lost 6 bases, J lost 0 bases, and 5 bases stayed unmatched. Looked up from germline, CDR1 is MNHEY and CDR2 is SVGAGI. This CDR3 is built from 15 residues. The CDR3 is CASRQQGSSYNEQFF. The CDR3 DNA is TGTGCCAGCAGGCAACAGGGGAGCTCCTACAATGAGCAGTTCTTC.

The chain recombines TRBV4-1 with TRBJ2-3, with a weak D call TRBD1 (5 bases). The germline V and J ends were trimmed by 0 bases and 5 bases, with 9 bases remaining between them. The CDR3 is 14 amino acids. The germline V gene encodes CDR1 MGHRA and CDR2 YSYEKL. CDR3 amino acids: CASSQDVRGDTQYF. DNA of the CDR3: TGCGCCAGCAGCCAAGATGTAAGGGGAGATACGCAGTATTTT.

V usage is TRBV23-1 and J usage is TRBJ2-6; 11 bases agree with TRBD1. TRBV23-1 is annotated as an ORF whose role is uncertain. The CDR3 is made up of 22 amino acids. Trimming took 0 bases from V and 1 from J; bases not matched to a gene: 14. The chain's CDR3 is CASSQSERDRDRGVSGANVLTF. The CDR3 region has the DNA TGCGCCAGCAGTCAATCGGAGAGGGACCGGGACAGGGGGGTATCTGGGGCCAACGTCCTGACTTTC.

V and J are TRBV7-9 and TRBJ1-6; unclear D gene. Germline CDR1 reads SEHNR; CDR2 reads FQNEAQ (reference sequence). Trimming took 3 bases from V and 9 from J, leaving 6 bases between them. The CDR3 loop spans 12 amino acids. The DNA of the CDR3 is TGTGCCAGCAGCTTGGGCCCTTCACCCCTCCACTTT. Protein: CASSLGPSPLHF.